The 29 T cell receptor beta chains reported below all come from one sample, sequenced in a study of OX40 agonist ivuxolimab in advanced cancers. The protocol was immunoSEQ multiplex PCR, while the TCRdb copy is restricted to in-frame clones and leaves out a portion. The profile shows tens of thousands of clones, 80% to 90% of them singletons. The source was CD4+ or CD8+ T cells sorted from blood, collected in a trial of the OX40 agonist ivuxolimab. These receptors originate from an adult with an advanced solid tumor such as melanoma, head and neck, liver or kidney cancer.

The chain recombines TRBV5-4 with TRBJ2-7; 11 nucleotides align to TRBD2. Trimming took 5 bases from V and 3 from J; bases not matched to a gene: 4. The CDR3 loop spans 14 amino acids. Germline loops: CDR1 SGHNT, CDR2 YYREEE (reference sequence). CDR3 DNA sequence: TGTGCCAGCAGACCCGGGACTAGCGGCTACGAGCAGTACTTC. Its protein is CASRPGTSGYEQYF.

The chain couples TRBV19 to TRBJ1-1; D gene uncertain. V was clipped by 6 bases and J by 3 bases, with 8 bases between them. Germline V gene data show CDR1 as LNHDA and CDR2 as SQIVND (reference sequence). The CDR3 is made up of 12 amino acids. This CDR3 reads CASRDGYTEAFF. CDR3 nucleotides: TGTGCCAGTAGGGACGGTTACACTGAAGCTTTCTTT.

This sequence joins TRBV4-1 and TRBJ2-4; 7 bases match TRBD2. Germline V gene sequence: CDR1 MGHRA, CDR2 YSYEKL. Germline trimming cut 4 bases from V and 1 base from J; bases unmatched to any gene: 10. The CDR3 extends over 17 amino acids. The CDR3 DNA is TGCGCCAGCAGCCCAATCTGGGGGGGGGATGCCAAAAACATTCAGTACTTC. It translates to CASSPIWGGDAKNIQYF.

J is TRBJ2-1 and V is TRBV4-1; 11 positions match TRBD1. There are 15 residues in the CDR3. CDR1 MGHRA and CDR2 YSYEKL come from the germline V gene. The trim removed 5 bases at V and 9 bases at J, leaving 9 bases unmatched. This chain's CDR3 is CASSSRDRGSVEQFF. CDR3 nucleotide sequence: TGCGCCAGCAGCTCCCGGGACAGGGGGTCGGTTGAGCAGTTCTTC.

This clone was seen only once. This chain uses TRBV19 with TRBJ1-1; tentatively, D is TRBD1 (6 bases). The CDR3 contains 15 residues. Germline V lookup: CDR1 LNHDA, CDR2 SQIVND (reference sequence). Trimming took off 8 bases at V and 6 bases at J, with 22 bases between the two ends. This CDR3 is CASCGLRQDISEAFF. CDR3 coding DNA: TGTGCCAGTTGTGGGCTAAGACAGGATATATCTGAAGCTTTCTTT.

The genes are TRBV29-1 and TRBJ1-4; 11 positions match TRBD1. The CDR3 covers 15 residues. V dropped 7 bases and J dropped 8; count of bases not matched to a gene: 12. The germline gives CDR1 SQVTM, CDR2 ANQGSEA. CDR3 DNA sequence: TGCAGCGCCGGGGGGACAGGGGGAGAATGGGAAAAACTGTTTTTT. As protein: CSAGGTGGEWEKLFF.

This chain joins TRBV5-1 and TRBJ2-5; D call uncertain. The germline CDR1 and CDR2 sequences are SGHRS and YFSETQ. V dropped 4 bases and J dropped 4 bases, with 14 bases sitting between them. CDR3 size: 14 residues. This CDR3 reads CASSRVVESETQYF. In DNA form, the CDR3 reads TGCGCCAGCAGCCGAGTCGTGGAGTCAGAGACCCAGTACTTC.

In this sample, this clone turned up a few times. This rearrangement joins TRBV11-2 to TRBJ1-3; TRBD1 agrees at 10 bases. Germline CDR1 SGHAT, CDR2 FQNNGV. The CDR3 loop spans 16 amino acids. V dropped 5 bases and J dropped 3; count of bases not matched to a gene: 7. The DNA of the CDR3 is TGTGCCAGCAGCCCTGGACAGGGGGGGAGTGGAAACACCATATATTTT. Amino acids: CASSPGQGGSGNTIYF. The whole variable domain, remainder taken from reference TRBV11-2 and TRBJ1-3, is EAGVAQSPRYKIIEKRQSVAFWCNPISGHATLYWYQQILGQGPKLLIQFQNNGVVDDSQLPKDRFSAERLKGVDSTLKIQPAKLEDSAVYLCASSPGQGGSGNTIYFGEGSWLTVV.

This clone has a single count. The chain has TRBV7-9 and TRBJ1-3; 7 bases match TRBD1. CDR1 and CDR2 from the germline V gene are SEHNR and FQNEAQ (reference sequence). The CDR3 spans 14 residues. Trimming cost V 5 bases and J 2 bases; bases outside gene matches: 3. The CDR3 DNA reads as TGTGCCAGCAGCCCCGGGACAGCTGGAAACACCATATATTTT. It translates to CASSPGTAGNTIYF.

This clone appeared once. CDR3 residues: CASSPGEGGYNYGYTF. Written as DNA, the CDR3 is TGTGCCAGCAGCCCCGGGGAGGGTGGCTATAACTATGGCTACACCTTC. The rearrangement joins TRBV4-2 to TRBJ1-2; D is unresolved. The CDR3 covers 16 residues. The V gene lost 4 bases and the J gene lost 1 base, with 16 bases spanning the gap. The germline CDR1 and CDR2 sequences are LGHNA and YNFKEQ.

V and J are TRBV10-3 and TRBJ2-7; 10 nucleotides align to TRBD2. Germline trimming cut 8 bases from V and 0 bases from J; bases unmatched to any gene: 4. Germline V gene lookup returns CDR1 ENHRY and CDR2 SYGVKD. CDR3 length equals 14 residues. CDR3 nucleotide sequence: TGTGCCATCGGACTAGCGGAAAGCTCCTACGAGCAGTACTTC. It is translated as CAIGLAESSYEQYF.

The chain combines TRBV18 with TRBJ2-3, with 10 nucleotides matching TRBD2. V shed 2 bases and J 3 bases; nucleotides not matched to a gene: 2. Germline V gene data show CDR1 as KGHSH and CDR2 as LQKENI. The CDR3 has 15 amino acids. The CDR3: CASSPGSGRTDTQYF. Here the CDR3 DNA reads TGTGCCAGCTCACCAGGTAGCGGGAGGACAGATACGCAGTATTTT. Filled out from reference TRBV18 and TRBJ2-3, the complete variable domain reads NAGVMQNPRHLVRRRGQEARLRCSPMKGHSHVYWYRQLPEEGLKFMVYLQKENIIDESGMPKERFSAEFPKEGPSILRIQQVVRGDSAAYFCASSPGSGRTDTQYFGPGTRLTVL.

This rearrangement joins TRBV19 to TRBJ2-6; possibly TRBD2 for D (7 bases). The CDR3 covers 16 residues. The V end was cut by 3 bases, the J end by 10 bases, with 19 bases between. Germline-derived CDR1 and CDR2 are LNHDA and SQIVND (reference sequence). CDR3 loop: CASSIRGARATNVLTF. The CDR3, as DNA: TGTGCCAGTAGTATTCGGGGGGCCAGGGCGACAAACGTCCTGACTTTC. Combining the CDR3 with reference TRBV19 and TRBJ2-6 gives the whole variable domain DGGITQSPKYLFRKEGQNVTLSCEQNLNHDAMYWYRQDPGQGLRLIYYSQIVNDFQKGDIAEGYSVSREKKESFPLTVTSAQKNPTAFYLCASSIRGARATNVLTFGAGSRLTVL.

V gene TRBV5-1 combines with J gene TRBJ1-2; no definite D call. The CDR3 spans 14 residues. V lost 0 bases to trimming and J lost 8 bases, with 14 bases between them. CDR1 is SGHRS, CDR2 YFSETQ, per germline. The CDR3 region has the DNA TGCGCCAGCAGCTTGGGGACGGCCTCTATGGGCTACACCTTC. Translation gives CASSLGTASMGYTF.

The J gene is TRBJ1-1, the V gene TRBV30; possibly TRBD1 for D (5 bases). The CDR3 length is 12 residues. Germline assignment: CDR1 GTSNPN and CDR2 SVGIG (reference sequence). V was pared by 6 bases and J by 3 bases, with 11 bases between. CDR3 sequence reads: CACLKGYTEAFF. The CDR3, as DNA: TGTGCCTGTTTGAAGGGGTACACTGAAGCTTTCTTT.

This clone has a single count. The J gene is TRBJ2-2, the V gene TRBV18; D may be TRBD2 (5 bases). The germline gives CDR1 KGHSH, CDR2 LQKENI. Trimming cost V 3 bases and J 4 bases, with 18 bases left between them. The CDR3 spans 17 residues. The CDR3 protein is CASSPDGFGVGTGELFF. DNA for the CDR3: TGTGCCAGCTCACCCGACGGTTTCGGGGTCGGCACCGGGGAGCTGTTTTTT.

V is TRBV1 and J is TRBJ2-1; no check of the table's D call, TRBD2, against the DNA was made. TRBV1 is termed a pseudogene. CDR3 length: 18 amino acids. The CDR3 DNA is TGCACCAGCAGCCAAGAGGGGAGGGTGGAGGACTCCTACAATGAGCAGTTCTTC. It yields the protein CTSSQEGRVEDSYNEQFF.

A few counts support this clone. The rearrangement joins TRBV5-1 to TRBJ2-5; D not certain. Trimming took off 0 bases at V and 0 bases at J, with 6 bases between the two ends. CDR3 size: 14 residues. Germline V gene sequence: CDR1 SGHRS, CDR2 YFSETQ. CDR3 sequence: CASSLDMNQETQYF. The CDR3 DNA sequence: TGCGCCAGCAGCTTGGACATGAACCAAGAGACCCAGTACTTC.

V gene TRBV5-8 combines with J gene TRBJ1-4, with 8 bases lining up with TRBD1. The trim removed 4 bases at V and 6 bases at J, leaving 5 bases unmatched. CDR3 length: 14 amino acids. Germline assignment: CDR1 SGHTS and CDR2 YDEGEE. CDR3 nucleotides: TGTGCCAGCAGCAATGACAGGGGCGATGAAAAACTGTTTTTT. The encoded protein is CASSNDRGDEKLFF.

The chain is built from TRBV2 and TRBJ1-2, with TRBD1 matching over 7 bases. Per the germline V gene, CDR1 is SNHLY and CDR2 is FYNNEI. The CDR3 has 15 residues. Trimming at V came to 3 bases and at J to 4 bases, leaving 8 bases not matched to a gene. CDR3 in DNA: TGTGCCAGCAGTGACTCACCGGGACAGTTCTATGGCTACACCTTC. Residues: CASSDSPGQFYGYTF.

The CDR3: CASSRDVWGDEQFF. CDR3 coding DNA: TGTGCCAGCAGCAGAGATGTATGGGGCGATGAGCAGTTCTTC. The V and J genes are TRBV11-1 and TRBJ2-1; possible D gene TRBD1, 5 bases. CDR1 and CDR2 (germline): SGHAT, FQDESV (reference sequence). V was cut by 5 bases and J by 8 bases, with 16 bases left in between. CDR3 length: 14 residues.

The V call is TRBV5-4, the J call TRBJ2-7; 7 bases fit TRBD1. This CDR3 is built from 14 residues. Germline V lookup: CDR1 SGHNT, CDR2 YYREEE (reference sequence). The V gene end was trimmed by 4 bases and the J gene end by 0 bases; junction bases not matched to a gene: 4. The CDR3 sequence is CASSPWDSSYEQYF. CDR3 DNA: TGTGCCAGCAGCCCCTGGGACAGCTCCTACGAGCAGTACTTC.

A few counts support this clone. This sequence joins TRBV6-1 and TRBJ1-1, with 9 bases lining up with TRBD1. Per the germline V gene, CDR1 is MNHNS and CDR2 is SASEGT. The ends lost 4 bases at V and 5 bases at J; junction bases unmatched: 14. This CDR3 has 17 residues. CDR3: CASSGGQGSVGGTEAFF. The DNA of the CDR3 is TGTGCCAGCAGTGGGGGACAGGGATCGGTCGGTGGGACTGAAGCTTTCTTT.

CDR3: CASTGGRDTEAFF. For the CDR3, the DNA is TGTGCCAGCACGGGGGGCAGGGACACTGAAGCTTTCTTT. The V call is TRBV6-6, the J call TRBJ1-1; maybe TRBD1 (6 bases). V dropped 7 bases and J dropped 3 bases, with 12 bases sitting between them. This CDR3 has 13 amino acids. CDR1 and CDR2 from the germline V gene are MNHNY and SVGAGI (reference sequence).

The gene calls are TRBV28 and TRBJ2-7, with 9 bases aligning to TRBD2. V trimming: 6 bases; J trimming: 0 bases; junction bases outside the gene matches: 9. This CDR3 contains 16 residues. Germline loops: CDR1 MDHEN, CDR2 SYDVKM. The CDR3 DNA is TGTGCCAGCAGCTCGCTGGATAGCGGGAGCTCCTACGAGCAGTACTTC. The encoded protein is CASSSLDSGSSYEQYF. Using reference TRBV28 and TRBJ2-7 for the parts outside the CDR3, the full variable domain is DVKVTQSSRYLVKRTGEKVFLECVQDMDHENMFWYRQDPGLGLRLIYFSYDVKMKEKGDIPEGYSVSREKKERFSLILESASTNQTSMYLCASSSLDSGSSYEQYFGPGTRLTVT.

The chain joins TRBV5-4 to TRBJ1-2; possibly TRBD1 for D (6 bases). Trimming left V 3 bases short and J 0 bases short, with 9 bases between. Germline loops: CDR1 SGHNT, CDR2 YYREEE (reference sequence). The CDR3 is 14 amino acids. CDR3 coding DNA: TGTGCCAGCAGCTCGGAGGGGGCTAACTATGGCTACACCTTC. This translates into CASSSEGANYGYTF.

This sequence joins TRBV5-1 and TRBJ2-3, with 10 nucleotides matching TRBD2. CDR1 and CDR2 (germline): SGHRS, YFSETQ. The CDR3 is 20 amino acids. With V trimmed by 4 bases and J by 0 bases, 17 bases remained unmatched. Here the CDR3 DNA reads TGCGCCAGCAGCGATCGACGTATAGCGGGAGGTCCCCTAAGCACAGATACGCAGTATTTT. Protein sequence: CASSDRRIAGGPLSTDTQYF.

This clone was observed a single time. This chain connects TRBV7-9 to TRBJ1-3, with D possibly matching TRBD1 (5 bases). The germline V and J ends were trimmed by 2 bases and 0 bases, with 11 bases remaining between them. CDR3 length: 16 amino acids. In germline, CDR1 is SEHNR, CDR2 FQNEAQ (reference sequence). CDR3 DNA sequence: TGTGCCAGCAGCTTACCTGGACAAGCCTCTGGAAACACCATATATTTT. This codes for CASSLPGQASGNTIYF.

DNA for the CDR3: TGTGCCAGCAGCTTAGGGGTCTGGGACAGGGGCAGTGAAGATGAAAAACTGTTTTTT. Translated, it gives CASSLGVWDRGSEDEKLFF. This chain links TRBV11-3 with TRBJ1-4; 10 bases agree with TRBD1. The CDR3 consists of 19 residues. Germline V gene lookup returns CDR1 SGHNT and CDR2 YENEEA. The V gene end was trimmed by 1 base and the J gene end by 6 bases; junction bases not matched to a gene: 14.